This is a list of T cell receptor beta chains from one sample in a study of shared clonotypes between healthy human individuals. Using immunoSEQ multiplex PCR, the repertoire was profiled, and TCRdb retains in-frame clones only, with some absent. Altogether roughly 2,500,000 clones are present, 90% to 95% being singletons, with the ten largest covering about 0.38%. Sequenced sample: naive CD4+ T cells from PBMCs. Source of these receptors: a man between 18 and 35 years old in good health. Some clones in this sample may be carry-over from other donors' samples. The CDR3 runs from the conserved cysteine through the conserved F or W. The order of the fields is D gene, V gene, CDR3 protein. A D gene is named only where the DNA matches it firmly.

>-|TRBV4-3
CASSQEGGQLVTQYF
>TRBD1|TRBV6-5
CASGTGHPANYGYTF
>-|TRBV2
CASSEGPAWDRYF
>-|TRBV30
CAWSVGSYEQYF
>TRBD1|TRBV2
CATSPRGQTQYF
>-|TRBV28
CASSKGTSKYSNQPQHF
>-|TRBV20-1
CSAPLGDTQYF
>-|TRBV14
CASSQMAGVGVEGYTF
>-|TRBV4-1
CASSQDLDEQYF
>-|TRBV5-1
CASSLSATTNEKLFF
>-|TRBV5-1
CASSWDGSGRNNEQFF
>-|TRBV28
CASSLDLGRVNTEAFF
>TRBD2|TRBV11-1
CASSLPVHGGSTDTQYF
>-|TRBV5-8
CASNLHAGSLHF
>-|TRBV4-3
CASSQGAVRAKNIQYF
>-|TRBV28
CATRDPGNSPLHF
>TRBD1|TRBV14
CASSPTGNMNTEAFF
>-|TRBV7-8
CASSLVVEETQYF
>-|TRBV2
CASSGPNYGYTF
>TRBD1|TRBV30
CAWSTLQGGVTEAFF
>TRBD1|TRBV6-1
CASSDPRTGDNQPQHF
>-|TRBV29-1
CSAGLSRAAETQYF
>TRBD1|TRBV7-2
CASSRNQGDTFGYTF
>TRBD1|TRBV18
CASSGTVSNYGYTF
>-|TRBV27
CASGRFSNQPQHF
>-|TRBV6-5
CASSITGMNSPLHF
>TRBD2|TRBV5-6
CASSLTSGRNEQFF
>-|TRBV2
CASSASRNQPQHF
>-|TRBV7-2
CASSPGWTLNTDTQYF
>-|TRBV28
CASSGSWTAAYEQYF
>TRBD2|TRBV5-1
CASSLVLAGTTGELFF
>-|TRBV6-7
CARRTGMNTEAFF
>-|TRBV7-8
CASSLLLSGRRSNQPQHF
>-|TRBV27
CASSLFGPSRDGNQPQHF
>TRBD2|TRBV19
CASSGSGTRRETQYF